Given below is one T cell receptor (beta chain) in context. This sample is drawn from a study of blood T cell repertoires in COVID-19. Per the study methods: Amplification from reference gene primers served as the basis for estimated nucleated cell counts. Some clones are missing from TCRdb's copy, which holds only in-frame ones; the method was immunoSEQ multiplex PCR. V and J calls plus clone size are reproduced from that table; the DNA served to infer D and trimming. The sample holds about 230,000 clones, 86% seen once. Participants, about 18 to 90 years old, spanned under 25 US areas. The sample consisted of PBMCs or T cells enriched from blood (not recorded which). The TCR was taken from a woman between 45 and 65 years old in a cohort exposed to, infected with or recovered from COVID-19 (not recorded which).

The CDR3 is CASSPNGGGGYTF. In nucleotides, the CDR3 is TGTGCCAGCAGCCCAAACGGGGGGGGAGGCTACACCTTC. The rearrangement uses TRBV7-8 and TRBJ1-2, with D tentatively TRBD1 (5 bases). The CDR3 covers 13 residues. Germline values: CDR1 SGHVS, CDR2 FQNEAQ. The V end was cut by 5 bases, the J end by 8 bases, with 15 bases between.